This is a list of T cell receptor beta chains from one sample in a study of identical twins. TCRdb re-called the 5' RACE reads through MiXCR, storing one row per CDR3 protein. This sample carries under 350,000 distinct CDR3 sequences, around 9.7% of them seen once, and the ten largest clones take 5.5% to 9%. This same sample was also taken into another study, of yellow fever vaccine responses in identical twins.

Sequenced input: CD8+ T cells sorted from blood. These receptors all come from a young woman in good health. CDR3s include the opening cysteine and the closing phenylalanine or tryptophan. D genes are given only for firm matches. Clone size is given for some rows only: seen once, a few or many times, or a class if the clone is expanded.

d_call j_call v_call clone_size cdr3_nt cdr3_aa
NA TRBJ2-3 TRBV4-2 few TGTGCCAGCAGCCAGGAGAGCATCACGACAGTATTCACAGATACGCAGTATTTT CASSQESITTVFTDTQYF
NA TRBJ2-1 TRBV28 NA TGTGCCAGCAACGGTTTGTGGGCGAATGAGCAGTTCTTC CASNGLWANEQFF
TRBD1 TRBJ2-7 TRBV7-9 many TGTGCCAGCAGCTTTCCTCGAACCGGGACAGGGGGAGCTAGGGACTACGAGCAGTACTTC CASSFPRTGTGGARDYEQYF
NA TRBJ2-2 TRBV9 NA TGTGCCAGCAGTCCCGGGTGGAAGCGGGACACCGGGGAGCTGTTTTTT CASSPGWKRDTGELFF
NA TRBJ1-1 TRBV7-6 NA TGTGCCAGCAGCTTAGCGAGGACAGCTGAAGCTTTCTTT CASSLARTAEAFF
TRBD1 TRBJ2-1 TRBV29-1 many TGCAGCGTTGAAGCACTAACTCGACAGGGTAACAATGAGCAGTTCTTC CSVEALTRQGNNEQFF
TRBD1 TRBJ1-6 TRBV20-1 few TGCAGTGCTAGTGGACAGGCCGATAATTCACCCCTCCACTTT CSASGQADNSPLHF
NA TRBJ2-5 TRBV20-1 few TGCAGTGCTAGAGCAACAGATAAAACAGAGACCCAGTACTTC CSARATDKTETQYF
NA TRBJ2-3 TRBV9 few TGTGCCAGCAGCGACCCAAAGACGGGGGCCGGCACAGATACGCAGTATTTT CASSDPKTGAGTDTQYF
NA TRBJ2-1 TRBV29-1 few TGCAGCGTTGTACTAGCCGGCAATGAGCAGTTCTTC CSVVLAGNEQFF
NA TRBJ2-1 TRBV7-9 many TGTGCCAGCAGCTTACAGGGTTTGGTCAATGAGCAGTTCTTC CASSLQGLVNEQFF
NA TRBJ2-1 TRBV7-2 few TGTGCCAGCAGCTTATTACCACATAGCAGGGCGGGCAATGAGCAGTTCTTC CASSLLPHSRAGNEQFF
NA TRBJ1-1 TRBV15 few TGTGCCACCAGCAGAGATAGGGCGCCGAACACTGAAGCTTTCTTT CATSRDRAPNTEAFF
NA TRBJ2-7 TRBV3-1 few TGTGCCAGCAGCCAAACGTCCGGGGGAACAATCTACGAGCAGTACTTC CASSQTSGGTIYEQYF
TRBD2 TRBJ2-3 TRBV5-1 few TGCGCCAGCAGCTCTAGCGGGGGGGCCGCAGATACGCAGTATTTT CASSSSGGAADTQYF
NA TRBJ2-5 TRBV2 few TGTGCCAGCAGTGATGGGTATAACCAAGAGACCCAGTACTTC CASSDGYNQETQYF
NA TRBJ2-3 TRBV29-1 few TGCAGCGTCCAACCAGACACAGATACGCAGTATTTT CSVQPDTDTQYF
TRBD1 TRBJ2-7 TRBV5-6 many TGTGCCAGCAGCGTAGCCGGGACAGGGCTGTACGAGCAGTACTTC CASSVAGTGLYEQYF
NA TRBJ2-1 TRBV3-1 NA TGTGCCAGCAGCCAAGGCTTAGCCTTGGGGGAGCAGTTCTTC CASSQGLALGEQFF
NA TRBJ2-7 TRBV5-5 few TGTGCCAGCAGCTTGTATGTCGAGGCCTCCTACGAGCAGTACTTC CASSLYVEASYEQYF
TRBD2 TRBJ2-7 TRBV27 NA TGTGCCAGCAGCCCAGCGGGAGGGCCGGTCGAGCAGTACTTC CASSPAGGPVEQYF
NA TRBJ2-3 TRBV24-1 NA TGTGCCACCAGTGATTTGACGGAACCGGGACAATACATGACGCAGTATTTT CATSDLTEPGQYMTQYF
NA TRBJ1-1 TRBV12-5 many TGTGCTAGTGGTTTGGGAGGCCACGCCGAGGGCTCGAACACTGAAGCTTTCTTT CASGLGGHAEGSNTEAFF
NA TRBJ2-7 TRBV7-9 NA TGTGCCAGCAGCTCAACCCTTTCCGGGCCGCTTTCCTACGAGCAGTACTTC CASSSTLSGPLSYEQYF
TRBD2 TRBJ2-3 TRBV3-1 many TGTGCCAGCAGCCAAGTGCGACTAGCGGGGGGCACAGATACGCAGTATTTT CASSQVRLAGGTDTQYF
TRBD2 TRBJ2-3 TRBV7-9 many TGTGCCAGCAGCTTACTGACTAGCCGTGAAGATACGCAGTATTTT CASSLLTSREDTQYF
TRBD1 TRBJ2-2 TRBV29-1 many TGCAGCGTGTATGGACAGGGCCCCACCGGGGAGCTGTTTTTT CSVYGQGPTGELFF
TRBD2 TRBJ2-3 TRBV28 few TGTGCCAGCAGTTTTCGGGGGGGCCAAGATACGCAGTATTTT CASSFRGGQDTQYF
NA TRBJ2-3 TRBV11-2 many TGTGCCAGCAGCCTCCCGGGTTGGGGGGGGCCCACAGATACGCAGTATTTT CASSLPGWGGPTDTQYF
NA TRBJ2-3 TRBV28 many TGTGCCAGCAGCTCCATTTTGACAGATACGCAGTATTTT CASSSILTDTQYF
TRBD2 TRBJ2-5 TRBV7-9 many TGTGCCAGCACGCCTAGCGGGGGGGAAACCCAGTACTTC CASTPSGGETQYF
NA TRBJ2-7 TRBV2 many TGTGCCAGCAGTAAGACGGGGAGATTCGGGGGCGCACCCTACGAGCAGTACTTC CASSKTGRFGGAPYEQYF
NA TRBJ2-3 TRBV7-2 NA TGTGCCAGCAGCTTAGCTTGGGGGAGCACAGATACGCAGTATTTT CASSLAWGSTDTQYF
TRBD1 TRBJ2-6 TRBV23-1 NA TGCGCCAGCAGTCAAATGGGGCGTGGACAGGGGGCTGCTGGGGCCAACGTCCTGACTTTC CASSQMGRGQGAAGANVLTF
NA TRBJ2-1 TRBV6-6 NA TGTGCCAGCACCCAAGATCGGTGGGAGGTGGTCTACAATGAGCAGTTCTTC CASTQDRWEVVYNEQFF
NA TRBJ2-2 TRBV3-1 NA TGTGCCAGCAGCCCCTACGCCCCCGAGGGGATAGTTAACACCGGGGAGCTGTTTTTT CASSPYAPEGIVNTGELFF
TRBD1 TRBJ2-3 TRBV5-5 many TGTGCCAGCAGCTTAGGGACAGGGTTAGATACGCAGTATTTT CASSLGTGLDTQYF
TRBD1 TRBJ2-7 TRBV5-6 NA TGTGCCAGCAGCCCTGAGAGACAGGGGGACTACGAGCAGTACTTC CASSPERQGDYEQYF
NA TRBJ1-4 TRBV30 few TGTGCCTGGAGTAAACAGGTCAATGAAAAACTGTTTTTT CAWSKQVNEKLFF
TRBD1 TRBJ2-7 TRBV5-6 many TGTGCCAGCAGCTATGGGACAGGGATTTACGAGCAGTACTTC CASSYGTGIYEQYF
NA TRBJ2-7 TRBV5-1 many TGCGCCAGCAGCGCCCCAGCTGAGATGGCCTACGAGCAGTACTTC CASSAPAEMAYEQYF
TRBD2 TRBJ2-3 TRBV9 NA TGTGCCAGCGGCCACGCCATAGAGGGAGGGCCAGATACGCAGTATTTT CASGHAIEGGPDTQYF
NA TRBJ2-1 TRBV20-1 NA TGCAGTGCTAGAGGGGATAATGAGCAGTTCTTC CSARGDNEQFF
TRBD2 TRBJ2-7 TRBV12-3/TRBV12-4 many TGTGCCAGCAGCTCCGGGACTAGCGGCTACGAGCAGTACTTC CASSSGTSGYEQYF
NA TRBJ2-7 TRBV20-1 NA TGCAGTGCTAGAAGCATTGGCTACGAGCAGTACTTC CSARSIGYEQYF
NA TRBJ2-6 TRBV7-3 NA TGTGCCAGCAGCTCCGACAGCTTTGGGGCCAGCGTCCTGACTTTC CASSSDSFGASVLTF